This TCR beta chain derives from a study of cytomegalovirus exposure and HLA in healthy donors. Vbeta (60) and Jbeta (13) primers were used in the PCR. Sequencing was performed with immunoSEQ multiplex PCR; in TCRdb, only in-frame clones are kept and a portion is missing. In the table there are 150,000 or so clones, less than 90% of which are singletons. On this clone: The germline gene is not matched at one end of the junction; a read error may be the cause. Different DNA sequences within this sample yield the same CDR3.

This sequence was found in a man between 18 and 35 years old in good health and CMV-seronegative. Sequencing input: PBMCs.

CDR3 sequence reads: CASSLIQVQNTEAFF. The CDR3 DNA reads TGTGCCAGCAGCTTAATACAGGTCCAGAACACTGAAGCCTTCTTT. This chain links TRBV7-8 with TRBJ1-1, with D maybe TRBD1 (5 bases). This CDR3 spans 15 amino acids. The germline V gene encodes CDR1 SGHVS and CDR2 FQNEAQ.